These T cell receptor beta chains were read from a single sample in a study of T-cell memory formation after mild COVID-19. TCRdb redid the calling of the 5' RACE reads with MiXCR, one entry per CDR3 protein. This sample has 450,000 to 650,000 distinct CDR3 sequences, with about a fifth found just once. Sequencing was carried out using PBMCs or a T cell subset sorted from them (not recorded which). These receptors were taken from an adult woman who had mild COVID-19 (a few samples of this study predate the infection). Cell type and time point are not known. Each CDR3 is given with its conserved first and last residue. Each record gives: J gene, D gene, V gene, clone size, CDR3 protein, CDR3 DNA. A D gene is named only where the DNA matches it firmly. Expanded clones are given a class, and other clones once, few, many or no size at all.

J gene: TRBJ2-1; D gene: -; V gene: TRBV7-9; clone size: few; CDR3 protein: CASSGGYNEQFF; CDR3 DNA: TGTGCCAGCAGCGGAGGTTACAATGAGCAGTTCTTC
J gene: TRBJ2-4; D gene: TRBD1; V gene: TRBV12-3/TRBV12-4; clone size: few; CDR3 protein: CASGTGPAKNIQYF; CDR3 DNA: TGTGCCAGCGGGACAGGGCCAGCCAAAAACATTCAGTACTTC
J gene: TRBJ2-7; D gene: TRBD1; V gene: TRBV5-5; clone size: -; CDR3 protein: CASSTRQGPPYEQYF; CDR3 DNA: TGTGCCAGCAGCACTAGACAGGGACCCCCCTACGAGCAGTACTTC
J gene: TRBJ2-7; D gene: -; V gene: TRBV7-8; clone size: -; CDR3 protein: CASRFGPSPYEQYF; CDR3 DNA: TGTGCCAGCAGGTTTGGACCCTCGCCCTACGAGCAGTACTTC
J gene: TRBJ2-3; D gene: TRBD2; V gene: TRBV11-3; clone size: few; CDR3 protein: CASSYAGGPQDTQYF; CDR3 DNA: TGTGCCAGCAGTTACGCGGGAGGGCCCCAAGATACGCAGTATTTT
J gene: TRBJ1-2; D gene: -; V gene: TRBV6-5; clone size: few; CDR3 protein: CASKGEGNGYTF; CDR3 DNA: TGTGCCAGTAAAGGGGAGGGGAATGGCTACACCTTC
J gene: TRBJ2-3; D gene: TRBD2; V gene: TRBV20-1; clone size: once; CDR3 protein: CSATGAGGVPDTQYF; CDR3 DNA: TGCAGTGCGACCGGAGCGGGGGGAGTCCCAGATACGCAGTATTTT
J gene: TRBJ2-2; D gene: TRBD2; V gene: TRBV5-6; clone size: -; CDR3 protein: CASSAGLAYHTNTGELFF; CDR3 DNA: TGTGCCAGCAGCGCGGGACTAGCCTACCACACGAACACCGGGGAGCTGTTTTTT
J gene: TRBJ1-2; D gene: -; V gene: TRBV6-5; clone size: -; CDR3 protein: CASKTGNYGYTF; CDR3 DNA: TGTGCCAGCAAGACAGGAAACTATGGCTACACCTTC
J gene: TRBJ1-3; D gene: -; V gene: TRBV4-1; clone size: -; CDR3 protein: CASSRGGRNSGNTIYF; CDR3 DNA: TGCGCCAGCAGTCGGGGGGGACGGAACTCTGGAAACACCATATATTTT
J gene: TRBJ1-1; D gene: -; V gene: TRBV7-6; clone size: -; CDR3 protein: CASSRHPSNTEAFF; CDR3 DNA: TGTGCCAGCAGCCGCCATCCTTCAAACACTGAAGCTTTCTTT
J gene: TRBJ1-1; D gene: -; V gene: TRBV4-1; clone size: -; CDR3 protein: CASSQPPGTGAEAFF; CDR3 DNA: TGCGCCAGCAGCCAACCCCCCGGCACGGGCGCTGAAGCTTTCTTT
J gene: TRBJ1-1; D gene: -; V gene: TRBV25-1; clone size: -; CDR3 protein: CASSEWPATEAFF; CDR3 DNA: TGTGCCAGCAGTGAATGGCCAGCCACTGAAGCTTTCTTT
J gene: TRBJ2-5; D gene: -; V gene: TRBV12-3/TRBV12-4; clone size: -; CDR3 protein: CASTQSGLGKGSDF; CDR3 DNA: TGTGCCAGCACGCAATCCGGGCTAGGAAAGGGATCGGACTTC
J gene: TRBJ2-1; D gene: TRBD2; V gene: TRBV6-5; clone size: few; CDR3 protein: CASSPVTSGSIGEQFF; CDR3 DNA: TGTGCCAGCAGTCCCGTGACTAGCGGGAGCATCGGGGAGCAGTTCTTC
J gene: TRBJ1-5; D gene: TRBD1; V gene: TRBV15; clone size: many; CDR3 protein: CATSRVTGGSNQPQHF; CDR3 DNA: TGTGCCACCAGCAGAGTGACAGGGGGAAGCAATCAGCCCCAGCATTTT
J gene: TRBJ2-2; D gene: -; V gene: TRBV7-9; clone size: -; CDR3 protein: CASSPGTGPTGELFF; CDR3 DNA: TGTGCCAGCAGCCCCGGGACTGGACCCACCGGGGAGCTGTTTTTT
J gene: TRBJ1-6; D gene: -; V gene: TRBV11-2; clone size: -; CDR3 protein: CASSLDPWGNSPLHF; CDR3 DNA: TGTGCCAGCAGCTTAGATCCGTGGGGGAATTCACCCCTCCACTTT
J gene: TRBJ2-1; D gene: TRBD2; V gene: TRBV24-1; clone size: many; CDR3 protein: CATKSGVPYNEQFF; CDR3 DNA: TGTGCCACCAAAAGCGGGGTCCCCTACAATGAGCAGTTCTTC
J gene: TRBJ2-4; D gene: -; V gene: TRBV5-4; clone size: -; CDR3 protein: CASANLPPGAKNIQYF; CDR3 DNA: TGTGCCAGCGCGAACCTGCCCCCAGGGGCCAAAAACATTCAGTACTTC
J gene: TRBJ2-7; D gene: TRBD1; V gene: TRBV6-2/TRBV6-3; clone size: few; CDR3 protein: CASSYTGTGEQYF; CDR3 DNA: TGTGCCAGCAGTTATACCGGGACAGGGGAGCAGTACTTC
J gene: TRBJ2-7; D gene: TRBD2; V gene: TRBV7-9; clone size: -; CDR3 protein: CASSLPTDGRSYEQYF; CDR3 DNA: TGTGCCAGCAGCTTACCAACAGACGGGAGGAGCTACGAGCAGTACTTC
J gene: TRBJ1-2; D gene: -; V gene: TRBV9; clone size: -; CDR3 protein: CASSAPSGANYAYGYTF; CDR3 DNA: TGTGCCAGCAGCGCCCCATCGGGGGCGAACTATGCCTATGGCTACACCTTC
J gene: TRBJ2-7; D gene: TRBD2; V gene: TRBV18; clone size: few; CDR3 protein: CASSPGLAGGPDEQYF; CDR3 DNA: TGTGCCAGCTCACCGGGACTAGCGGGAGGGCCGGACGAGCAGTACTTC
J gene: TRBJ1-5; D gene: -; V gene: TRBV5-1; clone size: many; CDR3 protein: CASSQQGGQPQHF; CDR3 DNA: TGCGCCAGCAGCCAACAGGGTGGTCAGCCCCAGCATTTT
J gene: TRBJ2-7; D gene: TRBD2; V gene: TRBV11-3; clone size: -; CDR3 protein: CASSLRGGRNSYEQYF; CDR3 DNA: TGTGCCAGCAGCTTAAGGGGCGGGAGGAACTCCTACGAGCAGTACTTC
J gene: TRBJ2-2; D gene: -; V gene: TRBV2; clone size: few; CDR3 protein: CASTLRENTGELFF; CDR3 DNA: TGTGCCAGCACTTTGCGGGAGAACACCGGGGAGCTGTTTTTT
J gene: TRBJ2-4; D gene: -; V gene: TRBV7-9; clone size: few; CDR3 protein: CASSLLLGQGENIQYF; CDR3 DNA: TGTGCCAGCAGCTTATTGTTAGGGCAGGGAGAAAACATTCAGTACTTC
J gene: TRBJ1-3; D gene: -; V gene: TRBV4-1; clone size: -; CDR3 protein: CASSQLGEGPGNTIYF; CDR3 DNA: TGCGCCAGCAGCCAGCTCGGGGAGGGTCCTGGAAACACCATATATTTT
J gene: TRBJ2-7; D gene: TRBD1; V gene: TRBV29-1; clone size: -; CDR3 protein: CSVATGTAYYEQYF; CDR3 DNA: TGCAGCGTGGCTACCGGGACAGCGTACTACGAGCAGTACTTC
J gene: TRBJ2-1; D gene: -; V gene: TRBV12-3/TRBV12-4; clone size: many; CDR3 protein: CASSLGPGPNEQFF; CDR3 DNA: TGTGCCAGCAGCCTTGGACCCGGCCCCAATGAGCAGTTCTTC
J gene: TRBJ2-1; D gene: -; V gene: TRBV15; clone size: -; CDR3 protein: CATSRQRGPYNEQFF; CDR3 DNA: TGTGCCACCAGCAGACAACGGGGTCCCTACAATGAGCAGTTCTTC
J gene: TRBJ2-7; D gene: -; V gene: TRBV10-3; clone size: few; CDR3 protein: CAINPTDSSYEQYF; CDR3 DNA: TGTGCCATCAACCCGACCGATAGCTCCTACGAGCAGTACTTC
J gene: TRBJ2-7; D gene: TRBD1; V gene: TRBV5-1; clone size: -; CDR3 protein: CASSLAVDRGPYEQYF; CDR3 DNA: TGCGCCAGCAGCTTGGCCGTGGACAGGGGGCCCTACGAGCAGTACTTC
J gene: TRBJ2-5; D gene: -; V gene: TRBV11-3; clone size: -; CDR3 protein: CASSPEGRAAVETQYF; CDR3 DNA: TGTGCCAGCAGCCCAGAGGGCCGCGCGGCGGTGGAGACCCAGTACTTC
J gene: TRBJ2-1; D gene: -; V gene: TRBV12-3/TRBV12-4; clone size: few; CDR3 protein: CASSSGSRGNEQFF; CDR3 DNA: TGTGCCAGCAGTTCGGGGAGTCGGGGGAATGAGCAGTTCTTC
J gene: TRBJ2-7; D gene: TRBD2; V gene: TRBV6-2/TRBV6-3; clone size: few; CDR3 protein: CASTRTSGSSYEQYF; CDR3 DNA: TGTGCCAGCACACGGACTAGCGGGAGCTCCTACGAGCAGTACTTC
J gene: TRBJ1-1; D gene: -; V gene: TRBV29-1; clone size: few; CDR3 protein: CSVGRMLNTEAFF; CDR3 DNA: TGCAGCGTTGGACGAATGCTGAACACTGAAGCTTTCTTT
J gene: TRBJ2-1; D gene: -; V gene: TRBV7-9; clone size: few; CDR3 protein: CASSPADFNEQFF; CDR3 DNA: TGTGCCAGCTCGCCGGCAGATTTCAATGAGCAGTTCTTC
J gene: TRBJ2-7; D gene: TRBD1; V gene: TRBV7-2; clone size: once; CDR3 protein: CASSLDRGVSYEQYF; CDR3 DNA: TGTGCCAGCAGCTTGGACAGGGGGGTATCCTACGAGCAGTACTTC
J gene: TRBJ2-7; D gene: TRBD1; V gene: TRBV5-1; clone size: -; CDR3 protein: CASSSGQGAWSGSYEQYF; CDR3 DNA: TGCGCCAGCAGCTCGGGACAGGGGGCTTGGTCGGGCTCCTACGAGCAGTACTTC
J gene: TRBJ2-7; D gene: TRBD2; V gene: TRBV5-1; clone size: few; CDR3 protein: CASSLTSGRYEQYF; CDR3 DNA: TGCGCCAGCAGCTTGACTAGCGGGAGATACGAGCAGTACTTC
J gene: TRBJ2-6; D gene: -; V gene: TRBV12-3/TRBV12-4; clone size: -; CDR3 protein: CASSFGTANVLTF; CDR3 DNA: TGTGCCAGCAGTTTCGGAACGGCCAACGTCCTGACTTTC
J gene: TRBJ2-2; D gene: -; V gene: TRBV6-1; clone size: -; CDR3 protein: CASSELSFGGELFF; CDR3 DNA: TGTGCCAGCAGTGAACTATCCTTCGGCGGGGAGCTGTTTTTT
J gene: TRBJ2-2; D gene: TRBD1; V gene: TRBV7-9; clone size: few; CDR3 protein: CASSKAKTGTDTGELFF; CDR3 DNA: TGTGCCAGCAGCAAAGCCAAGACAGGGACCGACACCGGGGAGCTGTTTTTT
J gene: TRBJ2-1; D gene: TRBD1; V gene: TRBV18; clone size: few; CDR3 protein: CASSRATGTGSNNEQFF; CDR3 DNA: TGTGCCAGCTCACGCGCGACCGGGACAGGGTCCAACAATGAGCAGTTCTTC
J gene: TRBJ2-7; D gene: -; V gene: TRBV7-3; clone size: few; CDR3 protein: CASSLYSGAYEQYF; CDR3 DNA: TGTGCCAGCAGCTTATACTCAGGAGCCTACGAGCAGTACTTC
J gene: TRBJ1-1; D gene: -; V gene: TRBV12-3/TRBV12-4; clone size: many; CDR3 protein: CASSEYKPGNTEAFF; CDR3 DNA: TGTGCCAGCAGCGAATATAAACCGGGGAACACTGAAGCTTTCTTT